Listed here are 11 T cell receptor beta chains from one sample, sequenced in a study of T cells in Graves' hyperthyroidism and ophthalmopathy. RNA transcripts served as the template for amplifying TCR beta CDR3 regions. Initially, a first-round RT-PCR of the TCR CDR3 employed the HTBI primer set. A single record per CDR3 protein comes from TCRdb applying MiXCR to the multiplex PCR reads. The sample yields 500,000 to 800,000 distinct CDR3 sequences, over 40% seen once. The sample consisted of peripheral blood or thyroid tissue (not recorded which). These receptors originate from an adult man with Graves' disease, either hyperthyroidism or ophthalmopathy (not recorded which).

The table lists this clonotype with many counts. The chain couples TRBV10-3 to TRBJ1-4; the D is unclear. The CDR3 runs 13 residues. V was trimmed by 0 bases and J by 11 bases, leaving 10 bases between them. Germline CDR1 is ENHRY and CDR2 is SYGVKD. For the CDR3, the DNA is TGTGCCATCAGTGAGTCTTGGGATGGGAAACTGTTTTTT. Protein product: CAISESWDGKLFF.

This chain connects TRBV19 to TRBJ2-7; the match to TRBD2 covers 8 bases. From germline, CDR1 is LNHDA and CDR2 SQIVND (reference sequence). V lost 4 bases and J lost 5; bases outside the gene matches: 4. The CDR3 spans 13 residues. CDR3 loop: CASSTLAGNEQYF. CDR3 bases: TGTGCCAGTAGTACCTTAGCGGGAAACGAGCAGTACTTC. The full variable domain, with the rest looked up from reference TRBV19 and TRBJ2-7, is DGGITQSPKYLFRKEGQNVTLSCEQNLNHDAMYWYRQDPGQGLRLIYYSQIVNDFQKGDIAEGYSVSREKKESFPLTVTSAQKNPTAFYLCASSTLAGNEQYFGPGTRLTVT.

A remark on this clonotype: At one end, the junction sequence differs from germline, possibly due to a read error. The gene calls are TRBV19 and TRBJ2-7, with D perhaps matching TRBD2 (6 bases). Germline V lookup: CDR1 LNHDA, CDR2 SQIVND (reference sequence). The CDR3 runs 12 residues. For the CDR3, the DNA is TGTACCAGTAGTGCCGGGGGCTACGAGCAGTACTTC. Its protein product is CTSSAGGYEQYF.

In its sample, this clonotype was seen many times. CDR3 coding DNA: TGTGCCAGCAGTGTTGATGGGGCGAGGCCCCAGCATTTT. Its protein is CASSVDGARPQHF. The chain has TRBV2 and TRBJ1-5; maybe TRBD1 (5 bases). The V gene's germline CDR1 is SNHLY and CDR2 FYNNEI. The length of the CDR3 is 13 residues. V lost 4 bases, J lost 9 bases, and 13 bases lay in between. The whole variable domain, remainder taken from reference TRBV2 and TRBJ1-5, is EPEVTQTPSHQVTQMGQEVILRCVPISNHLYFYWYRQILGQKVEFLVSFYNNEISEKSEIFDDQFSVERPDGSNFTLKIRSTKLEDSAMYFCASSVDGARPQHFGDGTRLSIL.

The genes are TRBV7-9 and TRBJ2-7; D could derive from TRBD1 or TRBD2 (5 bases each). There are 15 residues in the CDR3. Germline V CDR1 and CDR2: SEHNR, FQNEAQ (reference sequence). Trimming removed 7 bases at V and 4 bases at J, with 20 bases between. The CDR3 sequence is CASTQLPRDRYEQYF. CDR3 DNA sequence: TGTGCCAGCACCCAACTACCACGGGACCGTTACGAGCAGTACTTC.

This clonotype was seen more than once but under ten times. The rearrangement links TRBV4-1 to TRBJ2-7; D possibly corresponds to TRBD2 (5 bases). CDR1 is MGHRA, CDR2 YSYEKL, per germline. V was pared by 1 base and J by 6 bases, with 13 bases between. CDR3 size: 14 residues. The CDR3 protein is CASSQVRGSGEQYF. The CDR3 DNA sequence: TGCGCCAGCAGCCAAGTGCGTGGGAGTGGCGAGCAGTACTTC.

The gene calls are TRBV5-5 and TRBJ1-2, with 8 positions matching TRBD1. Trimming removed 4 bases from V and 7 bases from J; junction bases left unmatched: 9. The CDR3 contains 14 residues. Germline assignment: CDR1 SGHKS and CDR2 YYEKEE (reference sequence). This chain's CDR3 is CASSKPDRDAGYTF. The CDR3 DNA reads TGTGCCAGCAGCAAACCGGACAGGGACGCTGGCTACACCTTC. Looking up the rest from reference TRBV5-5 and TRBJ1-2 gives the full variable domain: DAGVTQSPTHLIKTRGQQVTLRCSPISGHKSVSWYQQVLGQGPQFIFQYYEKEERGRGNFPDRFSARQFPNYSSELNVNALLLGDSALYLCASSKPDRDAGYTFGSGTRLTVV.

The rearrangement uses TRBV24-1 and TRBJ1-5; 7 nucleotides match TRBD1. Germline V CDR1 and CDR2: KGHDR, SFDVKD. The CDR3 sequence is 15 residues long. Trimming took 3 bases from V and 11 from J; bases not matched to a gene: 12. The CDR3 DNA follows: TGTGCCACCAGTGATCCCAGACAGGGTTGGGAGACCCAGCATTTT. Protein: CATSDPRQGWETQHF.

This clonotype was counted between two and nine times. The chain uses TRBV7-6 and TRBJ2-7, with TRBD2 identical over 7 bases. Germline-derived CDR1 and CDR2 are SGHVS and FNYEAQ. The CDR3 covers 16 residues. V lost 1 base to trimming and J lost 2 bases; unmatched junction nucleotides: 8. CDR3 loop: CASSLDVGGGAYEQYF. CDR3 nucleotides: TGTGCCAGCAGCTTAGATGTGGGGGGGGGAGCCTACGAGCAGTACTTC. Filled out from reference TRBV7-6 and TRBJ2-7, the complete variable domain reads GAGVSQSPRYKVTKRGQDVALRCDPISGHVSLYWYRQALGQGPEFLTYFNYEAQQDKSGLPNDRFSAERPEGSISTLTIQRTEQRDSAMYRCASSLDVGGGAYEQYFGPGTRLTVT.

This clonotype has ten or more counts. The chain couples TRBV7-9 to TRBJ1-2, with D perhaps matching TRBD1 (5 bases). V shed 1 base and J shed 7 bases, with 16 bases lying between them. The CDR3 has 15 amino acids. Germline loops: CDR1 SEHNR, CDR2 FQNEAQ (reference sequence). The CDR3 DNA reads as TGTGCCAGCAGCTTAGGCGGGGCGGGGATCGTTGGCTACACCTTC. This translates into CASSLGGAGIVGYTF.

V and J are TRBV12-3 or TRBV12-4 and TRBJ1-1; weak D call: TRBD1 (5 bases). Trimming removed 5 bases at V and 11 bases at J, with 12 bases between. The CDR3 has 11 residues. Written as DNA, the CDR3 is TGTGCCAGCAGTCCGGGGGTGTGGGCTTTCTTT. Translated: CASSPGVWAFF.